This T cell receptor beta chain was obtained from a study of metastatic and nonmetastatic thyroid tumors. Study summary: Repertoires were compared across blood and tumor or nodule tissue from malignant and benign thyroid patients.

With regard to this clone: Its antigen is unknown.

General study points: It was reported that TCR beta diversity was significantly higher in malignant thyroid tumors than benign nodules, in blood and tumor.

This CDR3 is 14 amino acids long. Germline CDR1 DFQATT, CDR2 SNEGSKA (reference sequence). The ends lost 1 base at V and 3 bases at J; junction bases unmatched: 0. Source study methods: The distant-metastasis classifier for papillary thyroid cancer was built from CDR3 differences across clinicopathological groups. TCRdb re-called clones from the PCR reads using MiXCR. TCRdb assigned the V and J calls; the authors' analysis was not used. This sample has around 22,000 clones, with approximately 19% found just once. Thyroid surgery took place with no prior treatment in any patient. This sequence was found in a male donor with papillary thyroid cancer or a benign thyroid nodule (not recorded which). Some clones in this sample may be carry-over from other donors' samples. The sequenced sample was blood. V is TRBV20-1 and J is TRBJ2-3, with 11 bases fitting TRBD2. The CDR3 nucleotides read TGCAGTGCTAGAGGACTAGCGGGAACAGATACGCAGTATTTT. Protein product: CSARGLAGTDTQYF.